This record covers a single T cell receptor beta chain. The antigen is unknown. This sample was taken from a study of CXCR3-negative and CXCR3-positive naive CD8 T cells. Findings and limits, study-wide: Surface CD5 looked about the same in the naive subsets, so the authors worked out TCR strength from TRB CDR3 properties. Memory CD8+ cells showed much lower diversity, while both naive subsets were comparably high. Fresh PBMCs went into most assays, and CXCR3 expression partly declined after cryopreservation.

All CD8+ T cell subsets were sorted in triplicate at 250,000 to 300,000 cells each. Germline V gene lookup returns CDR1 SGHVS and CDR2 FNYEAQ. There are 15 residues in the CDR3. The authors made the TRB cDNA libraries by 5' RACE using UMI labels. For each CDR3 protein, TCRdb gives one entry from its re-call of the 5' RACE reads, without DNA. The sample table includes around 140,000 distinct CDR3 sequences. Sequenced material: naive CXCR3- CD8+ T cells from blood. The subset denotes: CD45RO-CCR7+CD27+CD95- naive CD8+ T cells lacking CXCR3 (TNR3-). The chain has TRBV7-6 and TRBJ2-7. This sequence was found in a human donor in good health. Some clones in this sample may be carry-over from other donors' samples. The CDR3 is CASSLEAEGSYEQYF. The variable domain in full, with the rest retrieved from reference TRBV7-6 and TRBJ2-7, is GAGVSQSPRYKVTKRGQDVALRCDPISGHVSLYWYRQALGQGPEFLTYFNYEAQQDKSGLPNDRFSAERPEGSISTLTIQRTEQRDSAMYRCASSLEAEGSYEQYFGPGTRLTVT.